The 31 T cell receptor beta chains in this list originate from one sample, sequenced in a study of blood T cell repertoires in COVID-19. Assay: immunoSEQ multiplex PCR; the TCRdb copy retains only in-frame clones and omits some. The table has some 380,000 clones, roughly four fifths seen once. Material: peripheral blood. These receptors were obtained from a human donor with acute or convalescent COVID-19. The donor label of this sample is uncertain.

This clone was seen just once. The rearrangement links TRBV2 to TRBJ1-6; TRBD1 might be the D (5 bases). The CDR3 is made up of 13 amino acids. The V end was cut by 5 bases, the J end by 10 bases, with 12 bases between. Germline CDR1 SNHLY, CDR2 FYNNEI. Here the CDR3 reads CASSRGRGSPLHF. The CDR3 region has the DNA TGTGCCAGCAGTCGGGGGAGGGGCTCACCCCTCCACTTT.

This chain links TRBV4-2 with TRBJ1-2; tentatively, D is TRBD1 (6 bases). This CDR3 is built from 15 residues. V was clipped by 0 bases and J by 2 bases, with 10 bases between them. Germline loops: CDR1 LGHNA, CDR2 YNFKEQ. CDR3 residues: CASSQEQGINYGYTF. In DNA, the CDR3 is TGTGCCAGCAGCCAAGAACAGGGTATAAACTATGGCTACACCTTC.

In DNA form, the CDR3 reads TGCGCCAGCAGCTTCCAGGGAGGGGACACCGGGGAGCTGTTTTTT. This sequence encodes CASSFQGGDTGELFF. The V call is TRBV5-1, the J call TRBJ2-2; the match to TRBD2 covers 7 bases. The CDR3 has 15 residues. Looked up from germline, CDR1 is SGHRS and CDR2 is YFSETQ. V shed 2 bases and J 3 bases; nucleotides not matched to a gene: 4.

V is TRBV28 and J is TRBJ2-3; D gene uncertain. The V end was cut by 1 base, the J end by 1 base, with 12 bases between. The germline CDR1 and CDR2 sequences are MDHEN and SYDVKM. This CDR3 has 16 amino acids. The DNA of the CDR3 is TGTGCCAGCAGTTTATTGAGCCTAGACGGCACAGATACGCAGTATTTT. It specifies CASSLLSLDGTDTQYF.

The chain combines TRBV5-1 with TRBJ1-1; D possibly corresponds to TRBD1 (6 bases). CDR1 is SGHRS, CDR2 YFSETQ, per germline. Trimming stripped 4 bases from V and 3 bases from J, with 16 bases between. The CDR3 length is 15 residues. The DNA of the CDR3 is TGCGCCAGCAGCCCAGGGGTGGGGTGGGACACTGAAGCTTTCTTT. This codes for CASSPGVGWDTEAFF. The variable domain in full, with the rest retrieved from reference TRBV5-1 and TRBJ1-1, is KAGVTQTPRYLIKTRGQQVTLSCSPISGHRSVSWYQQTPGQGLQFLFEYFSETQRNKGNFPGRFSGRQFSNSRSEMNVSTLELGDSALYLCASSPGVGWDTEAFFGQGTRLTVV.

This clone was recorded once. The V call is TRBV28, the J call TRBJ2-5, with D maybe TRBD1 (6 bases). CDR3 length equals 15 residues. Germline CDR1 reads MDHEN; CDR2 reads SYDVKM. V lost 8 bases, J lost 9 bases, and 25 bases lay in between. The CDR3 here is CASRPPTGNHAAQYF. The DNA of the CDR3 is TGTGCCAGCCGGCCCCCTACAGGGAACCACGCGGCCCAGTACTTC.

The chain couples TRBV5-1 to TRBJ2-7; no clear D. V was cut by 0 bases and J by 7 bases, with 11 bases left in between. Germline V gives CDR1 SGHRS, CDR2 YFSETQ. The CDR3 contains 13 residues. The CDR3 DNA follows: TGCGCCAGCAGCTTGGCCATGGTGGAGGAGCAGTACTTC. It translates to CASSLAMVEEQYF.

The J gene is TRBJ2-5, the V gene TRBV7-6; maybe TRBD2 (5 bases). Looked up from germline, CDR1 is SGHVS and CDR2 is FNYEAQ. V shed 1 base and J shed 6 bases, with 9 bases lying between them. The CDR3 spans 13 residues. Here the CDR3 reads CASSLGGAQTQYF. DNA for the CDR3: TGTGCCAGCAGCTTAGGGGGAGCGCAGACCCAGTACTTC.

V is TRBV27 and J is TRBJ1-1; no clear D. The CDR3 contains 13 residues. V lost 8 bases and J lost 3, with 13 bases in between. The germline CDR1 and CDR2 sequences are MNHEY and SMNVEV (reference sequence). CDR3: CASGERRDTEAFF. The CDR3 nucleotides are TGTGCCAGCGGAGAACGGCGGGACACTGAAGCTTTCTTT.

The chain is built from TRBV9 and TRBJ1-1, with 8 bases aligning to TRBD1. The V gene's germline CDR1 is SGDLS and CDR2 YYNGEE. CDR3 length equals 15 residues. V lost 0 bases, J lost 1 base, and 2 bases stayed unmatched. CDR3 sequence: CASSVDQGANTEAFF. In DNA form, the CDR3 reads TGTGCCAGCAGCGTAGATCAGGGGGCGAACACTGAAGCTTTCTTT.

This clone appeared a few times. The chain has TRBV7-9 and TRBJ1-1, with D unresolved. The length of the CDR3 is 16 residues. The germline V gene encodes CDR1 SEHNR and CDR2 FQNEAQ (reference sequence). Trimming pared 2 bases from V and 4 bases from J, leaving 17 bases between. As DNA, the CDR3 is TGTGCCAGCAGCTTATCGCGGGGATTTTGGAGCACTGAAGCTTTCTTT. This translates into CASSLSRGFWSTEAFF. Full variable domain (outside the CDR3, taken from reference TRBV7-9 and TRBJ1-1): DTGVSQNPRHKITKRGQNVTFRCDPISEHNRLYWYRQTLGQGPEFLTYFQNEAQLEKSRLLSDRFSAERPKGSFSTLEIQRTEQGDSAMYLCASSLSRGFWSTEAFFGQGTRLTVV.

The chain carries TRBV21-1 and TRBJ1-5. TRBV21-1 counts as a pseudogene. The CDR3 loop spans 13 amino acids. CDR3 DNA sequence: TGTGCCAGCAGCGAGTTAACTCCCCGGCCCCAGCATTTT. Protein sequence: CASSELTPRPQHF.

This chain connects TRBV3-1 (or the pseudogene TRBV3-2) to TRBJ2-3, with D hard to call. The V end lost 0 bases, the J end lost 12 bases, and 13 bases lay between the germline ends. In germline, CDR1 is LGHDT, CDR2 YNNKEL (reference sequence). This CDR3 has 13 residues. This CDR3 reads CASSQEKKTTQYF. CDR3 DNA: TGTGCCAGCAGCCAAGAAAAGAAAACTACACAGTATTTT.

The J gene is TRBJ2-7, the V gene TRBV3-1 (or the pseudogene TRBV3-2), with TRBD1 identical over 9 bases. Germline V gene sequence: CDR1 LGHDT, CDR2 YNNKEL (reference sequence). CDR3 size: 15 residues. The junction had 10 bases not matched to a gene; V was cut back by 5 bases and J by 5 bases. CDR3 nucleotides: TGTGCCAGCAGCTCTAACAGGGGGCGCGTCCACGAGCAGTACTTC. It yields the protein CASSSNRGRVHEQYF.

J is TRBJ2-1 and V is TRBV4-2; 10 bases align to TRBD2. The V and J ends lost 4 bases and 4 bases, in that order; junction bases with no gene match: 16. The CDR3 extends over 19 amino acids. Germline lookup yields CDR1 LGHNA and CDR2 YNFKEQ. The CDR3: CASSLPSGGARSSYNEQFF. The CDR3 DNA follows: TGTGCCAGCAGCCTACCGAGCGGGGGGGCCAGGTCATCGTACAATGAGCAGTTCTTC.

CDR3 protein: CATSIGPGGSGRIYEQYF. The CDR3 nucleotides are TGTGCCACCAGCATAGGCCCTGGGGGGAGCGGGAGAATCTACGAGCAGTACTTC. This rearrangement joins TRBV18 to TRBJ2-7; 8 positions agree with TRBD2. Germline V CDR1 and CDR2: KGHSH, LQKENI. The V gene end was trimmed by 10 bases and the J gene end by 3 bases; junction bases not matched to a gene: 23. The CDR3 has 18 amino acids.

The rearrangement links TRBV7-8 to TRBJ2-5; TRBD1 matches at 8 bases. The length of the CDR3 is 14 residues. Looked up from germline, CDR1 is SGHVS and CDR2 is FQNEAQ. Trimming took 5 bases from V and 2 from J; bases not matched to a gene: 4. This CDR3 reads CASSRDRRQETQYF. The CDR3 DNA reads as TGTGCCAGCAGCCGGGACAGGCGTCAAGAGACCCAGTACTTC.

The chain links TRBV2 to TRBJ1-2; 7 bases are a match to TRBD1. In germline, CDR1 is SNHLY, CDR2 FYNNEI. V shed 4 bases, J shed 3 bases, and the junction held 5 bases outside the gene matches. This CDR3 spans 14 amino acids. The CDR3 loop is CASSGRDSYYGYTF. In DNA form, the CDR3 reads TGTGCCAGCAGTGGAAGGGACAGCTACTATGGCTACACCTTC.

The J gene is TRBJ1-2, the V gene TRBV3-1 (or the pseudogene TRBV3-2), with D perhaps matching TRBD1 (5 bases). The germline V gene encodes CDR1 LGHDT and CDR2 YNNKEL (reference sequence). The germline V and J ends were trimmed by 0 bases and 0 bases, with 20 bases remaining between them. This CDR3 has 19 residues. The CDR3 is CASSQDWGTANVPNYGYTF. As DNA, the CDR3 is TGTGCCAGCAGCCAAGACTGGGGGACTGCAAACGTTCCTAACTATGGCTACACCTTC.

V gene TRBV5-4 combines with J gene TRBJ1-1, with D perhaps matching TRBD1 (6 bases). The ends were cut back, 10 bases at V and 4 bases at J, with 14 bases in the middle. Germline CDR1 and CDR2: SGHNT and YYREEE (reference sequence). This CDR3 is 12 amino acids long. The CDR3, as DNA: TGTGCCTATGGTGGGGGGGCCACTGAAGCTTTCTTT. Translated: CAYGGGATEAFF.

CDR3: CASSSIDTSPLHF. CDR3 DNA sequence: TGTGCCAGCAGCTCAATCGACACCTCACCCCTCCACTTT. The chain couples TRBV7-9 to TRBJ1-6; no firm D call. The CDR3 has 13 residues. The germline V gene encodes CDR1 SEHNR and CDR2 FQNEAQ (reference sequence). The V and J ends lost 4 bases and 10 bases respectively, with 11 bases between them.

This clone was seen once. The CDR3, as DNA: TGTGCCAGCAGCTTGGCGACCGGGACTCTTAATGAAAAACTGTTTTTT. Translation: CASSLATGTLNEKLFF. The chain employs TRBV7-6 and TRBJ1-4, with D tentatively TRBD1 (5 bases). V was shortened by 3 bases and J by 4 bases, with 15 bases between the two germline ends. Germline V gives CDR1 SGHVS, CDR2 FNYEAQ. CDR3 length equals 16 residues.

The V and J genes are TRBV6-5 and TRBJ2-7; TRBD1 agrees at 9 bases. The CDR3 is 15 amino acids. V shed 4 bases, J shed 4 bases, and the junction held 8 bases outside the gene matches. The germline V gene encodes CDR1 MNHEY and CDR2 SVGAGI. CDR3 DNA: TGTGCCAGCAGTTCCCTCGGGACAGGGTTATACGAGCAGTACTTC. It encodes CASSSLGTGLYEQYF.

The chain combines TRBV19 with TRBJ2-6; D not certain. Germline V lookup: CDR1 LNHDA, CDR2 SQIVND (reference sequence). This CDR3 is built from 15 residues. Trimming pared 7 bases from V and 1 base from J, leaving 11 bases between. CDR3 in amino acids: CASKTVSSGANVLTF. In DNA, the CDR3 is TGTGCCAGTAAAACAGTCAGTTCTGGGGCCAACGTCCTGACTTTC.

There are many counts of this clone. The chain joins TRBV9 to TRBJ2-1; TRBD2 agrees at 8 bases. Germline-derived CDR1 and CDR2 are SGDLS and YYNGEE. V shed 0 bases and J 2 bases; nucleotides not matched to a gene: 7. The CDR3 extends over 17 amino acids. CDR3 coding DNA: TGTGCCAGCAGCGTAGTCTCGGGGGGGCTTGCCTACAATGAGCAGTTCTTC. Protein: CASSVVSGGLAYNEQFF.

The CDR3 sequence: CASSSYDRGRTDTQYF. Written as DNA, the CDR3 is TGTGCCAGCAGCTCCTACGACAGGGGGCGTACAGATACGCAGTATTTT. The chain joins TRBV7-6 to TRBJ2-3; 10 bases fit TRBD1. There are 16 residues in the CDR3. Trimming took 4 bases from V and 3 from J; bases not matched to a gene: 7. Germline-derived CDR1 and CDR2 are SGHVS and FNYEAQ.

The chain employs TRBV4-1 and TRBJ1-2, with D unresolved. This CDR3 is 18 amino acids long. The germline V gene has CDR1 MGHRA and CDR2 YSYEKL. V lost 2 bases, J lost 0 bases, and 19 bases lay in between. The CDR3, as DNA: TGCGCCAGCAGCCAACCCTTTCCCCGTAAACCAGCTAACTATGGCTACACCTTC. This translates into CASSQPFPRKPANYGYTF.

The chain carries TRBV10-3 and TRBJ2-7; maybe TRBD2 (6 bases). V was clipped by 5 bases and J by 7 bases, with 24 bases between them. Germline values: CDR1 ENHRY, CDR2 SYGVKD. The CDR3 spans 16 residues. The DNA of the CDR3 is TGTGCCATCAGTCGGGACTCCTCAGCTAGTGTCTTGGAGCAGTACTTC. Residues: CAISRDSSASVLEQYF.

CDR3 in DNA: TGTGCCAGCTCACCGGGAGGGGGACATCAGCCCCAGCATTTT. Residues: CASSPGGGHQPQHF. This chain connects TRBV18 to TRBJ1-5; TRBD1 is a possible D gene (6 bases). The CDR3 contains 14 residues. The germline gives CDR1 KGHSH, CDR2 LQKENI. The germline V and J ends were trimmed by 3 bases and 5 bases, with 11 bases remaining between them.

The count of this clone is one. The V gene is TRBV7-9, the J gene TRBJ2-2; tentative D call: TRBD1 (6 bases). V lost 3 bases, J lost 0 bases, and 11 bases lay in between. Germline values: CDR1 SEHNR, CDR2 FQNEAQ (reference sequence). The CDR3 length is 16 residues. CDR3 residues: CASSFGTHSNTGELFF. The CDR3 DNA reads TGTGCCAGCAGCTTCGGGACACATTCGAACACCGGGGAGCTGTTTTTT.

The J gene is TRBJ2-3, the V gene TRBV11-2; no clear D gene. There are 12 residues in the CDR3. V dropped 5 bases and J dropped 3 bases, with 6 bases sitting between them. Germline V gene data show CDR1 as SGHAT and CDR2 as FQNNGV. CDR3 protein: CASSTRTDTQYF. The CDR3 coding sequence is TGTGCCAGCAGCACCCGGACAGATACGCAGTATTTT.